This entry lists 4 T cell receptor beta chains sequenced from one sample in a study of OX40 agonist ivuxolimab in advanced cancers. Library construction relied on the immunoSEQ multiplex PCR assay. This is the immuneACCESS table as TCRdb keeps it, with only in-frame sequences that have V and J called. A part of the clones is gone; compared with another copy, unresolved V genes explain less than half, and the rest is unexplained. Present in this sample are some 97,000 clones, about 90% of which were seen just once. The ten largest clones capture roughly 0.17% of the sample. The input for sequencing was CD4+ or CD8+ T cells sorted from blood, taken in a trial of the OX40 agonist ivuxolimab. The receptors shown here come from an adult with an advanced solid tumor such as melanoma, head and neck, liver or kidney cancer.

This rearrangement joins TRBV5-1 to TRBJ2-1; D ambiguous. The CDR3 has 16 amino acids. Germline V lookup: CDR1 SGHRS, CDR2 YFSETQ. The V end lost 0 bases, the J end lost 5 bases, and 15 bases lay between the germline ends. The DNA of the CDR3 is TGCGCCAGCAGCTTGGCGCTGGTAAGGGTTAACAATGAGCAGTTCTTC. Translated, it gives CASSLALVRVNNEQFF. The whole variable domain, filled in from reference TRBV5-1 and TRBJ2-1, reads KAGVTQTPRYLIKTRGQQVTLSCSPISGHRSVSWYQQTPGQGLQFLFEYFSETQRNKGNFPGRFSGRQFSNSRSEMNVSTLELGDSALYLCASSLALVRVNNEQFFGPGTRLTVL.

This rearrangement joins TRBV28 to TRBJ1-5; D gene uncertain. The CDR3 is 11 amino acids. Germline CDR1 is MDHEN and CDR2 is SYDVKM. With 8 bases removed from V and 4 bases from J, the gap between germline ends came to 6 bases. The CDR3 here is CASFRNQPQHF. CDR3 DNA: TGTGCCAGCTTCAGAAATCAGCCCCAGCATTTT.

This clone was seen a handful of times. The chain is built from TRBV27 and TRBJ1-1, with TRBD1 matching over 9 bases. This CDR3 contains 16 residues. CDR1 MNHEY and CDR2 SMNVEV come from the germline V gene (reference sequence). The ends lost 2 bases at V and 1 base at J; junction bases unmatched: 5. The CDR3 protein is CASSLGGTGPNTEAFF. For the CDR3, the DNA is TGTGCCAGCAGTTTAGGAGGGACAGGGCCGAACACTGAAGCTTTCTTT.

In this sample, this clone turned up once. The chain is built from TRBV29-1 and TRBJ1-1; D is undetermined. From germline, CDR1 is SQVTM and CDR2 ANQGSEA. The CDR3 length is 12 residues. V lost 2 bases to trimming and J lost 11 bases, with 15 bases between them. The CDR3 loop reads CSVETETGRAFF. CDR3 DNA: TGCAGCGTTGAAACCGAAACCGGGCGGGCTTTCTTT.